The rows below give T cell receptor beta chains drawn from one sample of a study of blood T cell repertoires in COVID-19. This table comes from immunoSEQ multiplex PCR, and its TCRdb copy is limited to in-frame clones, with some not included. The table records about 270,000 clones, around 87% of them present only once. The sequenced sample was peripheral blood. The receptors were gathered from a woman between 45 and 65 years old with acute or convalescent COVID-19. Both conserved end residues are part of each CDR3. A D gene is named only where the DNA matches it firmly. Expanded clones get a size class; other rows say once, few or many, or leave the size out.

d_gene,v_gene,j_gene,abundance,CDR3nt,CDR3aa
TRBD1,TRBV4-2,TRBJ1-5,.,TGTGCCAGCAGCCCGACAGCAGGGCAGGGGGCCGAGCCCCAGCATTTT,CASSPTAGQGAEPQHF
TRBD1,TRBV7-9,TRBJ2-7,.,TGTGCCAGCAGCTCCTCCGGGACAGGAGTGCAGTACTTC,CASSSSGTGVQYF
.,TRBV21-1,TRBJ1-5,.,TGTGCCAGCAGCAAAGACGGGTACGGGGGACAGCCCCAGCATTTT,CASSKDGYGGQPQHF
TRBD2,TRBV29-1,TRBJ2-7,.,TGCAGCGTAGGGACTAGCGGGGTCTACGAGCAGTACTTC,CSVGTSGVYEQYF
TRBD2,TRBV4-2,TRBJ2-1,.,TGTGCCAGCAGCCCCGGACTAGCGCTATACAATGAGCAGTTCTTC,CASSPGLALYNEQFF
TRBD1,TRBV5-1,TRBJ1-4,.,TGCGCCAGCAGCTCCGGGACAGGGGAGGGTGAAAAACTGTTTTTT,CASSSGTGEGEKLFF
TRBD1,TRBV5-5,TRBJ1-5,many,TGTGCCAGCAGCTTAGACCGGGACAGGGGCAATCAGCCCCAGCATTTT,CASSLDRDRGNQPQHF
.,TRBV18,TRBJ1-1,.,TGTGCCAGCTCACCCTTCGGGGGAGAAATGAACACTGAAGCTTTCTTT,CASSPFGGEMNTEAFF
TRBD1,TRBV9,TRBJ2-2,.,TGTGCCAGCAGCGTGGGGACAGGGGAGACCGGGGAGCTGTTTTTT,CASSVGTGETGELFF
TRBD1,TRBV7-2,TRBJ1-3,.,TGTGCCAGCAGCTTACAGAGACAGGGGTGGGTTGGAAACACCATATATTTT,CASSLQRQGWVGNTIYF
TRBD1,TRBV19,TRBJ1-3,.,TGTGCCAGTAGTGAATCCGGGACAGCTGGAAACACCATATATTTT,CASSESGTAGNTIYF
.,TRBV10-3,TRBJ1-2,.,TGTGCCATCACCGAGGGATGGGGCTACACCTTC,CAITEGWGYTF
TRBD1,TRBV20-1,TRBJ1-4,.,TGCAGTGCTAGTCAGGGGGTAGCAGGAAAACTGTTTTTT,CSASQGVAGKLFF
.,TRBV7-2,TRBJ2-7,.,TGTGCCAGCAGCTTAATGGGACGGGAGACCTACGAGCAGTACTTC,CASSLMGRETYEQYF
TRBD2,TRBV6-2/TRBV6-3,TRBJ2-7,.,TGTGCCAGCAGTTACTCGCCGTCTAGCGGGAACTACGAGCAGTACTTC,CASSYSPSSGNYEQYF
TRBD1,TRBV6-1,TRBJ2-7,.,TGTGCCAGCAGTGAAAGGGTACGGGTGTCATGGGACAGGGGGCTCTACGAGCAGTACTTC,CASSERVRVSWDRGLYEQYF
.,TRBV7-2,TRBJ2-2,.,TGTGCCAGCAGTCTAAGGACACTTTGGACCGGGGAGCTGTTTTTT,CASSLRTLWTGELFF
.,TRBV5-4,TRBJ1-2,.,TGTGCCAGCAGCTTGTATAGTTGGGGGGACCACTATGGCTACACCTTC,CASSLYSWGDHYGYTF
TRBD1,TRBV7-6,TRBJ2-3,.,TGTGCCAGCAGCCCCGGGACAGGGTACGCAGATACGCAGTATTTT,CASSPGTGYADTQYF
.,TRBV10-3,TRBJ2-3,.,TGTGCCATCAGACCACGACAGGCAGATACGCAGTATTTT,CAIRPRQADTQYF
TRBD1,TRBV4-2,TRBJ1-2,.,TGTGCCAGCAGCCAAGATGGCCAGGGGGACGGCTACACCTTC,CASSQDGQGDGYTF
TRBD1,TRBV4-1,TRBJ2-2,.,TGCGCCAGCAGCCAAAAGGACAGGGAAACCGGGGAGCTGTTTTTT,CASSQKDRETGELFF
.,TRBV6-6,TRBJ2-4,.,TGTGCCACTACAGGGCGAGGAGCCAAAAACATTCAGTACTTC,CATTGRGAKNIQYF
.,TRBV28,TRBJ2-7,.,TGTGCCAGCAGCCAAGACAGGTCCTACTTC,CASSQDRSYF
.,TRBV4-1,TRBJ2-3,.,TGCGCCAGCAGCCAAGCCTTAGCGCAGTATTTT,CASSQALAQYF
.,TRBV27,TRBJ2-5,once,TGTGCCAGCAGTTTATGGCCGCAAGAGACCCAGTACTTC,CASSLWPQETQYF